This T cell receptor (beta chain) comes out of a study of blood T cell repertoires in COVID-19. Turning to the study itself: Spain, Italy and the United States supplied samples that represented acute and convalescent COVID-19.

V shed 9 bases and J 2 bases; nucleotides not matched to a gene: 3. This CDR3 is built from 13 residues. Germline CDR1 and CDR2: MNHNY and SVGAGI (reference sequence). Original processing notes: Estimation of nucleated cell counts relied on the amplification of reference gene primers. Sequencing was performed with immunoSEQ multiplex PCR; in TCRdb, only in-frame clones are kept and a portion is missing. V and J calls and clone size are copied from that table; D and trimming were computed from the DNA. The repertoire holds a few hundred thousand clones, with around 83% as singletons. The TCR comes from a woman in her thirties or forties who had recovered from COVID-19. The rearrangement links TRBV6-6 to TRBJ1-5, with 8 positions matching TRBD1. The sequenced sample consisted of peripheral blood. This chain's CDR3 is CASTGQGNQPQHF. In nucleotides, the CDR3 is TGTGCCAGTACGGGACAGGGCAATCAGCCCCAGCATTTT.